This record looks at one T cell receptor beta chain sequence and its context. V lost 3 bases and J lost 1; bases outside the gene matches: 4. Germline V CDR1 and CDR2: MGHRA, YSYEKL. This CDR3 spans 15 amino acids. This sample was included in a study of blood T cell repertoires in COVID-19. Profiled with immunoSEQ multiplex PCR; TCRdb holds only in-frame clones, not every one. The table shows some 74,000 clones, with roughly three quarters occurring only once. This receptor was obtained from a human donor in a cohort sampled during active COVID-19. What was sequenced was peripheral blood. This chain uses TRBV4-1 with TRBJ1-2, with 8 bases aligning to TRBD1. Here the CDR3 DNA reads TGCGCCAGCAGCCAGACCGGACAGGGTAACTATGGCTACACCTTC. Amino acids: CASSQTGQGNYGYTF.